This T cell receptor (beta chain) originates from a study of memory CD4+ T cells and cytomegalovirus serostatus. V was pared by 6 bases and J by 6 bases, with 13 bases between. The CDR3 is 13 residues long. The V gene's germline CDR1 is MDHEN and CDR2 SYDVKM. Profiled with immunoSEQ multiplex PCR; TCRdb holds only in-frame clones, not every one. The sample has some 50,000 clones, around 80% seen once; the top ten hold more than 1.5%. Single viable CD3+CD4+CD8-CD45RO+ cells were sorted as the memory CD4+ T cells. After thawing, CD4+ T cells were positively selected. This clone was observed a single time.

This rearrangement joins TRBV28 to TRBJ2-3; D is ambiguous. This clonotype originated in an adult in good health and CMV-seronegative. Sequencing was carried out using memory CD4+ T cells from blood. The CDR3 region is CASSRGPFDTQYF. CDR3 nucleotides: TGTGCCAGCAGCCGAGGACCTTTCGATACGCAGTATTTT.